This T cell receptor beta chain stems from a study of blood T cell repertoires in COVID-19. Study summary: Acute and convalescent COVID-19 samples came from the United States, Italy and Spain. T cells, B-cell-depleted T cells, or PBMCs supplied cDNA or gDNA.

Germline CDR1 MNHEY, CDR2 SMNVEV (reference sequence). V lost 3 bases, J lost 1 base, and 9 bases lay in between. This CDR3 has 15 residues. Produced via immunoSEQ multiplex PCR; TCRdb's table is partial and in-frame only. The sample includes 150,000 or so clones, 79% of them seen just once. Seattle patients were enrolled while actively infected and followed longitudinally. The clonotype was recovered from a woman in her sixties with COVID-19, enrolled during active disease. This chain uses TRBV27 with TRBJ2-2; no firm D call. Source material: peripheral blood. DNA of the CDR3: TGTGCCAGCAGTTTCTCGACTCTGAACACCGGGGAGCTGTTTTTT. This translates into CASSFSTLNTGELFF.